This T cell receptor beta chain was observed in a study of cytomegalovirus exposure and HLA in healthy donors. Study-level results: Reportedly, a later analysis found an Asian-associated ancestry cluster had fewer N-insertions than the roughly 700-donor mean.

PCR employed 60 Vbeta and 13 Jbeta primers. In the source study's methods: As a later analysis found, there were about 80 million unique TCR beta chains, of which about 10 million were shared. Measured with immunoSEQ multiplex PCR; TCRdb has only the in-frame clones, and not every one. From that table come the V and J calls and clone size; the DNA was used to work out D and trimming. The table lists about 140,000 clones, about 78% of them singletons. Remarks on this clone: Its antigen is not known.

Material for sequencing was PBMCs. This receptor was taken from a man aged 40-50 years in good health and CMV-seropositive.

This CDR3 reads CASSLGQTYNTEAFF. CDR3 DNA sequence: TGCGCCAGCAGCTTGGGACAGACCTACAACACTGAAGCTTTCTTT. J is TRBJ1-1 and V is TRBV5-1, with D possibly matching TRBD1 (5 bases). Germline CDR1 is SGHRS and CDR2 is YFSETQ. The V end was cut by 0 bases, the J end by 2 bases, with 11 bases between. The CDR3 spans 15 residues.